The 20 T cell receptor beta chains below all came from one sample that was sequenced in a study of identical twins. TCRdb redid the calling of the 5' RACE reads with MiXCR, one entry per CDR3 protein. In the table there are about 220,000 distinct CDR3 sequences, 7.5% of which are singletons. These data also formed part of another study, on yellow fever vaccine responses in identical twins.

Sequenced material: memory (CD45RO+) T cells sorted from blood. Every receptor here comes from a woman younger than 35 in good health.

This clonotype was seen only a few times. The chain employs TRBV2 and TRBJ1-6; TRBD1 aligns across 8 bases. V lost 3 bases and J lost 5; bases outside the gene matches: 3. Germline CDR1 and CDR2: SNHLY and FYNNEI. CDR3 length equals 15 residues. This CDR3 is CASSDRTGNNSPLHF. The DNA of the CDR3 is TGTGCCAGCAGTGACCGGACAGGGAATAATTCACCCCTCCACTTT.

This clonotype was recorded at least ten times. The chain is built from TRBV12-3 or TRBV12-4 and TRBJ1-1, with D tentatively TRBD1 (5 bases). Trimming pared 6 bases from V and 2 bases from J, leaving 16 bases between. This CDR3 has 15 amino acids. The CDR3 spells CASRGGSAPNTEAFF. For the CDR3, the DNA is TGTGCCAGCAGGGGGGGAAGTGCACCTAACACTGAAGCTTTCTTT.

The J gene is TRBJ1-2, the V gene TRBV14, with D maybe TRBD1 (5 bases). The CDR3 sequence is 15 residues long. The V and J ends lost 1 base and 4 bases respectively, with 13 bases between them. The V gene's germline CDR1 is SGHDN and CDR2 FVKESK. CDR3 protein: CASSQARGSFYGYTF. The CDR3, as DNA: TGTGCCAGCAGCCAAGCTAGGGGCAGTTTCTATGGCTACACCTTC.

This clonotype was recorded at least ten times. The chain employs TRBV5-1 and TRBJ2-1, with D perhaps TRBD1 (6 bases). Between the trimmed V and J ends, which lost 1 base and 8 bases, there was a span of 19 bases. Germline CDR1 is SGHRS and CDR2 is YFSETQ. The CDR3 runs 16 residues. CDR3 amino acids: CASSLSTGTMADEQFF. In DNA, the CDR3 is TGCGCCAGCAGCTTGTCGACAGGTACTATGGCCGATGAGCAGTTCTTC.

This sequence joins TRBV20-1 and TRBJ2-7; 11 bases map to TRBD2. CDR1 and CDR2 from the germline V gene are DFQATT and SNEGSKA (reference sequence). The J segment lost 0 bases and the V segment lost 3 bases, leaving 4 bases of the junction unmatched. The CDR3 extends over 15 amino acids. The CDR3 DNA sequence: TGCAGTGCTAGTCCCACTAGCGGGAGCTCCTACGAGCAGTACTTC. This encodes CSASPTSGSSYEQYF.

This clonotype was picked up a small number of times. The chain recombines TRBV6-6 with TRBJ2-7; D unclear. This CDR3 has 10 amino acids. With 8 bases removed from V and 3 bases from J, the gap between germline ends came to 5 bases. Germline CDR1 MNHNY, CDR2 SVGAGI (reference sequence). CDR3 nucleotide sequence: TGTGCCAGCGCTCTCTACGAGCAGTACTTC. Amino acids: CASALYEQYF.

This clonotype was recorded many times. The V gene is TRBV29-1, the J gene TRBJ2-1; D gene unclear. Per germline, CDR1 SQVTM and CDR2 ANQGSEA. The V end was cut by 5 bases, the J end by 5 bases, with 4 bases between. The CDR3 spans 10 residues. The CDR3 loop is CSVFDNEQFF. As DNA, the CDR3 is TGCAGCGTTTTTGACAATGAGCAGTTCTTC.

The chain employs TRBV6-4 and TRBJ2-1, with D perhaps given as TRBD1 or TRBD2 (5 bases each). Germline V lookup: CDR1 MRHNA, CDR2 SNTAGT. The V end lost 8 bases, the J end lost 9 bases, and 23 bases lay between the germline ends. The CDR3 loop spans 15 amino acids. CDR3 loop: CASRVGTQTNAEQFF. In DNA, the CDR3 is TGTGCCAGCCGGGTCGGGACGCAAACCAACGCTGAGCAGTTCTTC.

This clonotype was observed a handful of times. The rearrangement joins TRBV4-2 to TRBJ2-5; D call uncertain. This CDR3 spans 15 amino acids. V was shortened by 4 bases and J by 5 bases, with 17 bases between the two germline ends. Germline V gives CDR1 LGHNA, CDR2 YNFKEQ. Here the CDR3 DNA reads TGTGCCAGCAGCCCCCGGGCCGCCGAAGGGGAGACCCAGTACTTC. Encoded protein: CASSPRAAEGETQYF.

This clonotype occurred a few times. The chain carries TRBV20-1 and TRBJ2-7, with unresolved D. V lost 3 bases, J lost 2 bases, and 11 bases lay in between. Germline assignment: CDR1 DFQATT and CDR2 SNEGSKA (reference sequence). CDR3 length: 13 residues. The CDR3 is CSASWVQTYEQYF. The DNA for the CDR3 is TGCAGTGCTAGTTGGGTTCAAACCTACGAGCAGTACTTC.

This clonotype was detected many times. The chain has TRBV5-1 and TRBJ2-3; unclear D gene. The length of the CDR3 is 14 residues. V shed 3 bases and J shed 6 bases, with 14 bases lying between them. Germline values: CDR1 SGHRS, CDR2 YFSETQ. The CDR3 protein is CASSSEAPRDTQYF. In DNA, the CDR3 is TGCGCCAGCAGCTCTGAGGCCCCCCGCGATACGCAGTATTTT.

V gene TRBV4-1 combines with J gene TRBJ2-4; D remains ambiguous. Germline lookup yields CDR1 MGHRA and CDR2 YSYEKL. V lost 1 base to trimming and J lost 0 bases, with 22 bases between them. This CDR3 region has 20 residues. The CDR3 bases are TGCGCCAGCAGCCAAGGGTACGCCCGCTCGTCGTCCCTAGCCAAAAACATTCAGTACTTC. Encoded protein: CASSQGYARSSSLAKNIQYF.

There are a few counts of this clonotype. The genes are TRBV5-5 and TRBJ2-5; tentatively, D is TRBD1 (6 bases). The CDR3 sequence is 12 residues long. The ends were cut back, 5 bases at V and 3 bases at J, with 8 bases in the middle. Germline assignment: CDR1 SGHKS and CDR2 YYEKEE (reference sequence). DNA of the CDR3: TGTGCCAGCAGGTACAGGGAAGAGACCCAGTACTTC. Protein: CASRYREETQYF.

This clonotype was picked up many times. The chain links TRBV7-8 to TRBJ2-1; 9 bases match TRBD2. The CDR3 loop spans 16 amino acids. Trimming removed 2 bases from V and 6 bases from J; junction bases left unmatched: 8. The V gene's germline CDR1 is SGHVS and CDR2 FQNEAQ. CDR3 nucleotide sequence: TGTGCCAGCAGCTTAAGACTAGCGGCTACTTTCAATGAGCAGTTCTTC. It specifies CASSLRLAATFNEQFF. Based on the CDR3 plus reference TRBV7-8 and TRBJ2-1, the full variable domain is GAGVSQSPRYKVAKRGQDVALRCDPISGHVSLFWYQQALGQGPEFLTYFQNEAQLDKSGLPSDRFFAERPEGSVSTLKIQRTQQEDSAVYLCASSLRLAATFNEQFFGPGTRLTVL.

This clonotype was counted between two and nine times. This sequence joins TRBV2 and TRBJ2-7; D is possibly TRBD1 (5 bases). Germline-derived CDR1 and CDR2 are SNHLY and FYNNEI. The CDR3 is 14 amino acids. Deletions cut 6 bases from V and 2 bases from J, with 14 bases between. The CDR3: CASRDRQYPYEQYF. The CDR3 region has the DNA TGTGCCAGCAGGGACCGACAGTACCCCTACGAGCAGTACTTC.

The chain employs TRBV27 and TRBJ2-5; D gene ambiguous. V was shortened by 4 bases and J by 5 bases, with 8 bases between the two germline ends. Looked up from germline, CDR1 is MNHEY and CDR2 is SMNVEV (reference sequence). The CDR3 has 12 residues. Here the CDR3 DNA reads TGTGCCAGCAGTTCCCACGGGGAGACCCAGTACTTC. Its protein is CASSSHGETQYF.

In this sample, this clonotype turned up many times. This sequence joins TRBV10-3 and TRBJ2-5; 14 nucleotides agree with TRBD2. Germline CDR1 and CDR2: ENHRY and SYGVKD. J gave up 6 bases and V 2 bases, and 2 bases lay outside the gene matches. This CDR3 is built from 15 residues. The CDR3 is CAISEGTSGRKTQYF. In DNA, the CDR3 is TGTGCCATCAGTGAGGGGACTAGCGGGAGAAAGACCCAGTACTTC.

This clonotype occurred many times. The chain has TRBV7-8 and TRBJ1-6; TRBD1 matches 7 bases. This CDR3 contains 13 residues. With 5 bases clipped from V and 9 bases from J, the junction kept 4 bases outside the gene matches. Germline loops: CDR1 SGHVS, CDR2 FQNEAQ. This CDR3 is CASSIPGGSPLHF. CDR3 DNA: TGTGCCAGCAGCATTCCAGGGGGTTCACCCCTCCACTTT. Based on the CDR3 plus reference TRBV7-8 and TRBJ1-6, the full variable domain is GAGVSQSPRYKVAKRGQDVALRCDPISGHVSLFWYQQALGQGPEFLTYFQNEAQLDKSGLPSDRFFAERPEGSVSTLKIQRTQQEDSAVYLCASSIPGGSPLHFGNGTRLTVT.

This clonotype was detected a few times. This chain links TRBV6-5 with TRBJ2-7, with 7 nucleotides matching TRBD1. J gave up 4 bases and V 4 bases, and 4 bases lay outside the gene matches. Germline CDR1 and CDR2: MNHEY and SVGAGI. The CDR3 has 13 residues. CDR3 in amino acids: CASSSRQGYEQYF. CDR3 nucleotide sequence: TGTGCCAGCAGTTCTCGACAGGGTTACGAGCAGTACTTC.

This clonotype was found many times. The chain couples TRBV25-1 to TRBJ2-1; 8 nucleotides match TRBD1. CDR3 length: 12 amino acids. The V gene end was trimmed by 7 bases and the J gene end by 9 bases; junction bases not matched to a gene: 5. In germline, CDR1 is MGHDK, CDR2 SYGVNS. The chain's CDR3 is CASISGGFEQFF. Written as DNA, the CDR3 is TGTGCCAGCATTTCAGGGGGCTTTGAGCAGTTCTTC.